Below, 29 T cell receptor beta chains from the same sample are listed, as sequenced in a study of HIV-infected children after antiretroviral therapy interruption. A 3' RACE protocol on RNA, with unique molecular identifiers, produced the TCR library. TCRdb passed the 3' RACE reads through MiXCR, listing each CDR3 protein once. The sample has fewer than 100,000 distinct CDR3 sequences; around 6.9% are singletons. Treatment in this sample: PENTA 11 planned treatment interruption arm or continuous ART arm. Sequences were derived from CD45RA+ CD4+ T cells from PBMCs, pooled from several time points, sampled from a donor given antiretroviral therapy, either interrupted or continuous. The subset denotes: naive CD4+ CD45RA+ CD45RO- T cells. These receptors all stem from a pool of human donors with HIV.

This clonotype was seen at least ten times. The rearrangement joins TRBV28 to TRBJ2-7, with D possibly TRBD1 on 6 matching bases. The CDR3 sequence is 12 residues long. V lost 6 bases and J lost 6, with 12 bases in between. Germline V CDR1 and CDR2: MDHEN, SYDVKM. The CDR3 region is CASSITGSEQYF. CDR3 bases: TGTGCCAGCAGCATCACAGGGTCCGAGCAGTACTTC.

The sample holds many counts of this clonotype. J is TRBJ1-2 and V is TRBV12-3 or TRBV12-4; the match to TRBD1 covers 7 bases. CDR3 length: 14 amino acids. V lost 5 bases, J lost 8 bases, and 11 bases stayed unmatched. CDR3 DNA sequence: TGTGCCAGCAGTCTTGGACAGGATACCCAAGGCTACACCTTC. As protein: CASSLGQDTQGYTF.

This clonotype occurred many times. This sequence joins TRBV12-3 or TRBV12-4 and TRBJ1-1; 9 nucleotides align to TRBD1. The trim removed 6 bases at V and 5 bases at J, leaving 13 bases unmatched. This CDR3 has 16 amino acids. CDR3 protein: CASSHRGLDGVTEAFF. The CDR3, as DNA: TGTGCCAGCAGCCACAGGGGGCTCGACGGGGTGACTGAAGCTTTCTTT.

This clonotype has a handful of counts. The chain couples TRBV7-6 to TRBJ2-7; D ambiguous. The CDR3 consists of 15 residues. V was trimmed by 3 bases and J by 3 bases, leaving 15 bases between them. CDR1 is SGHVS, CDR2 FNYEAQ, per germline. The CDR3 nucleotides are TGTGCCAGCAGCTTGTCTACTGGCACCAACTACGAGCAGTACTTC. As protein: CASSLSTGTNYEQYF.

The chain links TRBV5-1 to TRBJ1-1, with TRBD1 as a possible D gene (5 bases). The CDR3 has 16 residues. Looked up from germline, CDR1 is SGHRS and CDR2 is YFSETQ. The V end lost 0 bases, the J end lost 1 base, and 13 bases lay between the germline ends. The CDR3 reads CASSLGITGRNTEAFF. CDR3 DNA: TGCGCCAGCAGCTTGGGAATAACGGGGCGGAACACTGAAGCTTTCTTT. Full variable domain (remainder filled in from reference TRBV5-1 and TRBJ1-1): KAGVTQTPRYLIKTRGQQVTLSCSPISGHRSVSWYQQTPGQGLQFLFEYFSETQRNKGNFPGRFSGRQFSNSRSEMNVSTLELGDSALYLCASSLGITGRNTEAFFGQGTRLTVV.

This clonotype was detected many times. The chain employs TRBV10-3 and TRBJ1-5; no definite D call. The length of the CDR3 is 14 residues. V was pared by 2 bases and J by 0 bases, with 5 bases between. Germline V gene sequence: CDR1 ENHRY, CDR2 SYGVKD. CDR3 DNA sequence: TGTGCCATCAGTGAGAGGATTAGCAATCAGCCCCAGCATTTT. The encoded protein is CAISERISNQPQHF.

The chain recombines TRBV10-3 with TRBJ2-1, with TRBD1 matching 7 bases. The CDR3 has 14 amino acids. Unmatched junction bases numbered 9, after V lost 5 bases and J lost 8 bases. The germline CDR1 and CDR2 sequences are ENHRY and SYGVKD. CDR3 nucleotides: TGTGCCATCAGTAGACAGGGATTCGCCGATGAGCAGTTCTTC. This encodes CAISRQGFADEQFF.

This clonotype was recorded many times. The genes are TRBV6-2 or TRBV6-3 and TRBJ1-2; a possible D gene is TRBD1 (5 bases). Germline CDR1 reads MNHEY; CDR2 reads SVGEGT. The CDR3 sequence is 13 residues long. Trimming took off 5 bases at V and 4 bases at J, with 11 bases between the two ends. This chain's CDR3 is CASSRRGSYGYTF. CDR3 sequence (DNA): TGTGCCAGCAGTCGGAGGGGCTCCTATGGCTACACCTTC.

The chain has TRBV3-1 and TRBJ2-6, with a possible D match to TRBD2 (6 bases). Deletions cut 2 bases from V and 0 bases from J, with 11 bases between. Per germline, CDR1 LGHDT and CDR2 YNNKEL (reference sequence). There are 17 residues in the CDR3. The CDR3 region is CASSQNRGTSGANVLTF. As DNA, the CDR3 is TGTGCCAGCAGCCAAAATCGCGGGACCTCTGGGGCCAACGTCCTGACTTTC.

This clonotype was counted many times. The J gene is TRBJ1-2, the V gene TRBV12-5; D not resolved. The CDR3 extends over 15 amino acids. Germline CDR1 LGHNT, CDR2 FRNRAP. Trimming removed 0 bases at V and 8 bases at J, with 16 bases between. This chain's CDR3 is CASGLVVKGMYGYTF. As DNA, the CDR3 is TGTGCTAGTGGTTTGGTAGTGAAGGGAATGTACGGCTACACCTTC.

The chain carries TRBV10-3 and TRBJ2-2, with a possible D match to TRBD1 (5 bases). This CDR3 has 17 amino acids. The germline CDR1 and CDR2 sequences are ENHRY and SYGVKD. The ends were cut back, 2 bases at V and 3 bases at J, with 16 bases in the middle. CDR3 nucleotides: TGTGCCATCAGTGAGACAGGCAGAACCGATCACACCGGGGAGCTGTTTTTT. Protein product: CAISETGRTDHTGELFF.

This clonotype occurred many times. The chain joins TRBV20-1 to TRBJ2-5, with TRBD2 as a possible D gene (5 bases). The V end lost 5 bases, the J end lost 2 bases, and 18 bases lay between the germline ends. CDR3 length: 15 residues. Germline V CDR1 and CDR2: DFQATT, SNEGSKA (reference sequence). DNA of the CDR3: TGCAGTGCTGCCATCACAGCGGTGGTTCAAGAGACCCAGTACTTC. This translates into CSAAITAVVQETQYF.

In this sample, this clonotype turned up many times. CDR3 DNA: TGTGCCAGCAGCGTAAACAGGGGTGGTGAAAAACTGTTTTTT. It encodes CASSVNRGGEKLFF. The chain carries TRBV7-2 and TRBJ1-4; 7 bases map to TRBD1. The trim removed 5 bases at V and 7 bases at J, leaving 7 bases unmatched. The CDR3 spans 14 residues. Germline CDR1 reads SGHTA; CDR2 reads FQGNSA. Full variable domain (remainder filled in from reference TRBV7-2 and TRBJ1-4): GAGVSQSPSNKVTEKGKDVELRCDPISGHTALYWYRQSLGQGLEFLIYFQGNSAPDKSGLPSDRFSAERTGGSVSTLTIQRTQQEDSAVYLCASSVNRGGEKLFFGSGTQLSVL.

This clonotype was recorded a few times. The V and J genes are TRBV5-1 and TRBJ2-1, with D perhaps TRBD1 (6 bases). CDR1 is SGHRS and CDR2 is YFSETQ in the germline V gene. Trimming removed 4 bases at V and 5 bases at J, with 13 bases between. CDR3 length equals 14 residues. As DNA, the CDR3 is TGCGCCAGCAGCACGCAGGACAGAAACAATGAGCAGTTCTTC. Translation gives CASSTQDRNNEQFF.

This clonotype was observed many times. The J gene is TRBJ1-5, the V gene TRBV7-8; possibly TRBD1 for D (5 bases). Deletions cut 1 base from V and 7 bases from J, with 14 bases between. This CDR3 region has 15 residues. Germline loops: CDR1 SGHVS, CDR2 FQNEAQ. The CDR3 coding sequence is TGTGCCAGCAGCTTAGTCGCGGGGGACCAACAGCCCCAGCATTTT. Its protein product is CASSLVAGDQQPQHF.

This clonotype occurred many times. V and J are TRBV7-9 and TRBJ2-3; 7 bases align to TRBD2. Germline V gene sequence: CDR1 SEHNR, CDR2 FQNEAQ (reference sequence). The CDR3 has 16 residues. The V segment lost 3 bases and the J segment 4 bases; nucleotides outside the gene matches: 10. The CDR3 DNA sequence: TGTGCCAGCAGCTTGGGGAGGAGCGGGAACGCAGATACGCAGTATTTT. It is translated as CASSLGRSGNADTQYF. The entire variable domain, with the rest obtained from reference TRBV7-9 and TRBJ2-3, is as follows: DTGVSQNPRHKITKRGQNVTFRCDPISEHNRLYWYRQTLGQGPEFLTYFQNEAQLEKSRLLSDRFSAERPKGSFSTLEIQRTEQGDSAMYLCASSLGRSGNADTQYFGPGTRLTVL.

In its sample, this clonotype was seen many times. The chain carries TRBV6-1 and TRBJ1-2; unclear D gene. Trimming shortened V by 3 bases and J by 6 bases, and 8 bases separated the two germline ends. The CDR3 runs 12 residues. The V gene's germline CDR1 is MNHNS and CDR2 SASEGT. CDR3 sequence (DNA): TGTGCCAGCAGTGAGCTGGACCATGGCTACACCTTC. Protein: CASSELDHGYTF.

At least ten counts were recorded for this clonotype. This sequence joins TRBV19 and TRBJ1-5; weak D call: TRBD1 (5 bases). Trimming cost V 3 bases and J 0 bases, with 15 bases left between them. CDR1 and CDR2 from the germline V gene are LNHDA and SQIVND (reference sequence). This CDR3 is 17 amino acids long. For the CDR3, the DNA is TGTGCCAGTAGTATTGGGTCCGGGGCCGATAGCAATCAGCCCCAGCATTTT. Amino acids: CASSIGSGADSNQPQHF.

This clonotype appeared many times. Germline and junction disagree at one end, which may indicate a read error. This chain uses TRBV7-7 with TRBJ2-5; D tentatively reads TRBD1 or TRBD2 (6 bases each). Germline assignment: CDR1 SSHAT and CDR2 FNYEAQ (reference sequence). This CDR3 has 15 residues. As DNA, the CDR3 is TGTGCTAGCAGCTTAGGGGGGAATTACCAAGAGACCCAGTACTTC. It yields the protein CASSLGGNYQETQYF.

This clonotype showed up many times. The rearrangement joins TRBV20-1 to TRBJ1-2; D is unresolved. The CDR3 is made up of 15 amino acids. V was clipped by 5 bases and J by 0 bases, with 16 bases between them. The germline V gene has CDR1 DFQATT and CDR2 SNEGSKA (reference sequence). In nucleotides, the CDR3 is TGCAGTGCTTTTATATCGGGAACTACTAACTATGGCTACACCTTC. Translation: CSAFISGTTNYGYTF.

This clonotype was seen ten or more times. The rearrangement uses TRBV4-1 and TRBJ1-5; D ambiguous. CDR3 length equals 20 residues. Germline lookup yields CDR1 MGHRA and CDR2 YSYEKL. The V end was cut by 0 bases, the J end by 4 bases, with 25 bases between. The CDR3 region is CASSQDVSGVEMIWNQPQHF. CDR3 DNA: TGCGCCAGCAGCCAAGATGTTAGTGGGGTTGAGATGATATGGAATCAGCCCCAGCATTTT.

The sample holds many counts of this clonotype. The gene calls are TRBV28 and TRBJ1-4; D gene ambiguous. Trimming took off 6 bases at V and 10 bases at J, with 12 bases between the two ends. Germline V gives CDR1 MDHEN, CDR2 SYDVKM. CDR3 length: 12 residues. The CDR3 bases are TGTGCCAGCAGCGTGTCGGAACGAAAACTGTTTTTT. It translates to CASSVSERKLFF.

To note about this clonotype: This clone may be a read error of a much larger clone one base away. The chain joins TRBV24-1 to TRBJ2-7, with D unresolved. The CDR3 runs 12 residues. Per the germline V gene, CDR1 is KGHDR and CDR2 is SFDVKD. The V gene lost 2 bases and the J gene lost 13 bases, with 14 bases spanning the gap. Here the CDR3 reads CATSDSEHPSYF. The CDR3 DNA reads TGTGCCACCAGTGATTCGGAACACCCATCATACTTC.

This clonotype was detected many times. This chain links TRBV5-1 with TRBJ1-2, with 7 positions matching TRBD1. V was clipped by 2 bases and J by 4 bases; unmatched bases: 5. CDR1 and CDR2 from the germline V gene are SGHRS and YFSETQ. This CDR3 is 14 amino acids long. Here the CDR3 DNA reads TGCGCCAGCAGCTTCTCAGGGGGAGGCTATGGCTACACCTTC. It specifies CASSFSGGGYGYTF.

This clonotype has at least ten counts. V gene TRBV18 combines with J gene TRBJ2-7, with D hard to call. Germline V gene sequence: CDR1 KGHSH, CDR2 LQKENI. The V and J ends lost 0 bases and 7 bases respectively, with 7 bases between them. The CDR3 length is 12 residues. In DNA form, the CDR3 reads TGTGCCAGCTCACCACCTGCAAGGGAGCAGTACTTC. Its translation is CASSPPAREQYF.

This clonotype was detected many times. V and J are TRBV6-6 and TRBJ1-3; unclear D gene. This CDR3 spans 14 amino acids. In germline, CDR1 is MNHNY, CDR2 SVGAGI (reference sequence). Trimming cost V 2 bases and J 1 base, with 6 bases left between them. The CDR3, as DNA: TGTGCCAGCAGTTACGGGCAGTCTGGAAACACCATATATTTT. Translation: CASSYGQSGNTIYF.

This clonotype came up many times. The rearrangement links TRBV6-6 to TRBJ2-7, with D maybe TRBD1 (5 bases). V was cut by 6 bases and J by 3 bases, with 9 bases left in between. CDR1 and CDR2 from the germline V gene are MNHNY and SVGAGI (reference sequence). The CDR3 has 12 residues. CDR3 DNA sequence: TGTGCCAGCAGCCGCGACAGCTACGAGCAGTACTTC. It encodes CASSRDSYEQYF.

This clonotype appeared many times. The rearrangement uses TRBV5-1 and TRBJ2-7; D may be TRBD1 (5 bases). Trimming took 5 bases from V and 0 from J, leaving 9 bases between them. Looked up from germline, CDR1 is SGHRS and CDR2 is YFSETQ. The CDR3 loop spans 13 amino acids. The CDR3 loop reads CASSTGTSYEQYF. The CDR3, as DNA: TGCGCCAGCAGTACAGGCACCTCCTACGAGCAGTACTTC.

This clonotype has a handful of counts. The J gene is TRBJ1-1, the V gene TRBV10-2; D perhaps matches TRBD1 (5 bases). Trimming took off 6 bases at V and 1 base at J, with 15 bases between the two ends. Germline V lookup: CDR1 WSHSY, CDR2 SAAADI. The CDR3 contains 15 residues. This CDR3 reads CASSKSGRQNTEAFF. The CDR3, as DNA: TGCGCCAGCAGCAAATCGGGACGGCAGAACACTGAAGCTTTCTTT.